This T cell receptor beta chain came from a study of T cell responses to AZD1222 COVID-19 vaccine. A remark on this clone: Its specificity is not known.

Repertoires were generated with immunoSEQ multiplex PCR, while TCRdb's copy carries only in-frame clones and drops some. Of fewer than 110,000 clones detected, about 88% appear once; the ten largest clones hold approximately 16%. Whole-study findings and limits: Every sample of the repertoires postdated the peak T cell response. Baseline serostatus was positive in only a handful of AZD1222 recipients.

Per the germline V gene, CDR1 is ENHRY and CDR2 is SYGVKD. This CDR3 has 14 residues. Trimming took off 7 bases at V and 0 bases at J, with 10 bases between the two ends. The receptor was derived from an adult in good health. The sequencing here drew on peripheral blood, taken on day 0 of AZD1222 vaccination. The chain combines TRBV10-3 with TRBJ1-3; the D is unclear. CDR3 region: CAIKRADSGNTIYF. As DNA, the CDR3 is TGTGCCATCAAAAGAGCTGACTCTGGAAACACCATATATTTT.